The 27 T cell receptor beta chains below come from one sample, sequenced in a study of blood T cell repertoires in COVID-19. Using immunoSEQ multiplex PCR, the repertoire was profiled, and TCRdb retains in-frame clones only, with some absent. The sample shows about 140,000 clones, around nine tenths of them seen only once. The sample taken for sequencing was peripheral blood. The origin of the receptors is a human donor in a cohort sampled during active COVID-19.

This clone was seen a handful of times. This rearrangement joins TRBV28 to TRBJ1-3; 8 bases align to TRBD1. The CDR3 runs to 16 residues. V lost 4 bases and J lost 2; bases outside the gene matches: 7. Germline V gives CDR1 MDHEN, CDR2 SYDVKM. The CDR3 region has the DNA TGTGCCAGCAGTTCGGCAGGGGGCTGGCCTGGAAACACCATATATTTT. This gives the protein CASSSAGGWPGNTIYF.

The chain couples TRBV30 to TRBJ2-4, with D perhaps matching TRBD2 (6 bases). The V end lost 1 base, the J end lost 7 bases, and 11 bases lay between the germline ends. CDR3 length: 13 amino acids. CDR1 is GTSNPN and CDR2 is SVGIG in the germline V gene (reference sequence). CDR3 bases: TGTGCCTGGAGTGGGGGGGTTGGGAACATTCAGTACTTC. Its translation is CAWSGGVGNIQYF.

The chain employs TRBV5-4 and TRBJ2-2; 9 positions agree with TRBD2. The CDR3 has 14 residues. V trimming: 5 bases; J trimming: 5 bases; junction bases outside the gene matches: 4. Germline V gene lookup returns CDR1 SGHNT and CDR2 YYREEE (reference sequence). The CDR3 here is CASSSGRGTGELFF. In DNA form, the CDR3 reads TGTGCCAGCAGTAGCGGGAGAGGAACCGGGGAGCTGTTTTTT.

This clone was recorded a few times. The chain carries TRBV27 and TRBJ1-2, with 7 nucleotides matching TRBD1. CDR3 length: 14 amino acids. Germline V gives CDR1 MNHEY, CDR2 SMNVEV (reference sequence). Unmatched junction bases numbered 7, after V lost 4 bases and J lost 5 bases. The CDR3 here is CASSSSYRGYGYTF. CDR3 DNA: TGTGCCAGCAGTTCCTCTTACAGGGGATATGGCTACACCTTC.

The chain is built from TRBV7-9 and TRBJ2-1; 12 bases align to TRBD2. The CDR3 totals 16 residues. Germline CDR1 is SEHNR and CDR2 is FQNEAQ (reference sequence). The J segment lost 4 bases and the V segment lost 7 bases, leaving 8 bases of the junction unmatched. The DNA for the CDR3 is TGTGCCAGCACCGCACTAGCGGGAGGACTATACAATGAGCAGTTCTTC. Protein: CASTALAGGLYNEQFF. The whole variable domain, remainder taken from reference TRBV7-9 and TRBJ2-1, is DTGVSQNPRHKITKRGQNVTFRCDPISEHNRLYWYRQTLGQGPEFLTYFQNEAQLEKSRLLSDRFSAERPKGSFSTLEIQRTEQGDSAMYLCASTALAGGLYNEQFFGPGTRLTVL.

The sample holds a few counts of this clone. The chain combines TRBV30 with TRBJ2-1; TRBD1 aligns across 8 bases. V trimming: 2 bases; J trimming: 9 bases; junction bases outside the gene matches: 9. The germline gives CDR1 GTSNPN, CDR2 SVGIG (reference sequence). This CDR3 has 14 residues. The CDR3 DNA reads TGTGCCTGGAGTCTCCAGGGGGCGCGAGGTGAGCAGTTCTTC. Its protein product is CAWSLQGARGEQFF.

This clone has just a few counts. The rearrangement joins TRBV9 to TRBJ1-2; 7 nucleotides match TRBD1. From germline, CDR1 is SGDLS and CDR2 YYNGEE. V was pared by 5 bases and J by 4 bases, with 8 bases of the junction left unmatched. This CDR3 region has 14 residues. The CDR3 is CASRGDSRSYGYTF. The CDR3, as DNA: TGTGCCAGCAGGGGGGACAGCCGTTCCTATGGCTACACCTTC.

This clone was detected only a few times. The CDR3 nucleotides are TGTGCCAGCAGTTATATACCCCGGGACAGGGGGCGGTACGAGCAGTACTTC. It translates to CASSYIPRDRGRYEQYF. The chain joins TRBV6-2 or TRBV6-3 to TRBJ2-7; 12 bases align to TRBD1. This CDR3 is 17 amino acids long. CDR1 and CDR2 from the germline V gene are MNHEY and SVGEGT. V shed 3 bases, J shed 4 bases, and the junction held 10 bases outside the gene matches.

This sequence joins TRBV27 and TRBJ1-5; D gene uncertain. CDR1 is MNHEY and CDR2 is SMNVEV in the germline V gene (reference sequence). Trimming removed 3 bases from V and 5 bases from J, with 5 bases in between. The CDR3 is 12 residues long. This CDR3 is CASSFVDQPQHF. For the CDR3, the DNA is TGTGCCAGCAGTTTTGTCGATCAGCCCCAGCATTTT.

The V gene is TRBV11-3, the J gene TRBJ2-5, with a weak D call TRBD2 (7 bases). CDR3 length: 13 residues. V dropped 5 bases and J dropped 5 bases, with 12 bases sitting between them. Germline V lookup: CDR1 SGHNT, CDR2 YENEEA. The CDR3 reads CASSPGGRETQYF. Written as DNA, the CDR3 is TGTGCCAGCAGCCCGGGGGGCAGGGAGACCCAGTACTTC.

This clone appeared once. The chain combines TRBV20-1 with TRBJ1-6; tentatively, D is TRBD1 (6 bases). Germline V gene data show CDR1 as DFQATT and CDR2 as SNEGSKA (reference sequence). The length of the CDR3 is 13 residues. V lost 3 bases and J lost 8, with 11 bases in between. CDR3 amino acids: CSASLKGDSPLHF. CDR3 coding DNA: TGCAGTGCTAGTTTGAAGGGGGATTCACCCCTCCACTTT.

The chain combines TRBV6-2 or TRBV6-3 with TRBJ1-4; D is unclear. V was shortened by 5 bases and J by 5 bases, with 6 bases between the two germline ends. Germline CDR1 MNHEY, CDR2 SVGEGT. The length of the CDR3 is 12 residues. In nucleotides, the CDR3 is TGTGCCAGCAGTCCCGTGAATGAAAAACTGTTTTTT. This translates into CASSPVNEKLFF.

The chain has TRBV6-5 and TRBJ2-6; 9 bases match TRBD1. The CDR3 consists of 15 residues. Germline-derived CDR1 and CDR2 are MNHEY and SVGAGI. Written as DNA, the CDR3 is TGTGGGCCGGGACAGGGTGATTCTGGGGCCAACGTCCTGACTTTC. It yields the protein CGPGQGDSGANVLTF.

V usage is TRBV28 and J usage is TRBJ2-7; TRBD1 aligns across 8 bases. Germline-derived CDR1 and CDR2 are MDHEN and SYDVKM. The length of the CDR3 is 13 residues. V lost 5 bases, J lost 3 bases, and 3 bases stayed unmatched. CDR3 residues: CASSMGQDYEQYF. In nucleotides, the CDR3 is TGTGCCAGCAGTATGGGACAGGACTACGAGCAGTACTTC.

The chain combines TRBV6-2 or TRBV6-3 with TRBJ2-2, with a weak D call TRBD1 (6 bases). In germline, CDR1 is MNHEY, CDR2 SVGEGT. V lost 6 bases to trimming and J lost 3 bases, with 14 bases between them. The CDR3 is made up of 15 amino acids. This chain's CDR3 is CASSLMGADTGELFF. The CDR3 DNA is TGTGCCAGCAGCCTGATGGGGGCCGACACCGGGGAGCTGTTTTTT.

This clone was observed a handful of times. The J gene is TRBJ1-2, the V gene TRBV28, with 7 bases identical to TRBD1. Germline loops: CDR1 MDHEN, CDR2 SYDVKM. This CDR3 region has 15 residues. V shed 1 base, J shed 6 bases, and the junction held 8 bases outside the gene matches. CDR3 sequence reads: CASSLLTMDRNGYTF. The CDR3, as DNA: TGTGCCAGCAGTTTATTAACGATGGACAGGAATGGCTACACCTTC.

This rearrangement joins TRBV12-3 or TRBV12-4 to TRBJ1-4, with unresolved D. The ends were cut back, 6 bases at V and 7 bases at J, with 12 bases in the middle. CDR3 length equals 13 residues. The CDR3 coding sequence is TGTGCCAGCAGCCAGATTGGGCGTGAAAAACTGTTTTTT. Translating it yields CASSQIGREKLFF.

The chain links TRBV18 to TRBJ2-7; TRBD1 agrees at 10 bases. The junction had 2 bases not matched to a gene; V was cut back by 5 bases and J by 4 bases. The germline CDR1 and CDR2 sequences are KGHSH and LQKENI. The CDR3 totals 13 residues. This CDR3 reads CASSTDRGYEQYF. In DNA, the CDR3 is TGTGCCAGCTCAACGGACAGGGGGTACGAGCAGTACTTC.

This rearrangement joins TRBV29-1 to TRBJ2-3, with 9 bases lining up with TRBD2. The V gene's germline CDR1 is SQVTM and CDR2 ANQGSEA. V was clipped by 3 bases and J by 5 bases; unmatched bases: 3. The CDR3 is made up of 13 amino acids. CDR3: CSVEVAGEDTQYF. CDR3 nucleotide sequence: TGCAGCGTTGAGGTAGCGGGAGAAGATACGCAGTATTTT.

This chain links TRBV3-1 (or the pseudogene TRBV3-2) with TRBJ1-3; D is uncertain. This CDR3 is 19 amino acids long. V lost 4 bases and J lost 0, with 22 bases in between. Looked up from germline, CDR1 is LGHDT and CDR2 is YNNKEL (reference sequence). CDR3 amino acids: CASSPPVGRVLDSGNTIYF. The CDR3 coding sequence is TGTGCCAGCAGCCCGCCGGTCGGTCGGGTATTGGACTCTGGAAACACCATATATTTT.

The rearrangement uses TRBV27 and TRBJ1-5; D gene unclear. Germline values: CDR1 MNHEY, CDR2 SMNVEV (reference sequence). Trimming stripped 6 bases from V and 0 bases from J, with 15 bases between. The CDR3 loop spans 16 amino acids. Written as DNA, the CDR3 is TGTGCCAGCAGGCTCCCCGTCAAACATAGCAATCAGCCCCAGCATTTT. It encodes CASRLPVKHSNQPQHF.

The chain employs TRBV3-1 (or the pseudogene TRBV3-2) and TRBJ2-7, with 10 bases lining up with TRBD2. V gave up 4 bases and J gave up 6 bases; unmatched junction bases: 15. Germline CDR1 LGHDT, CDR2 YNNKEL (reference sequence). The CDR3 consists of 17 residues. The CDR3 reads CASSPLREREGPPEQYF. CDR3 in DNA: TGTGCCAGCAGCCCCCTGCGAGAGCGGGAGGGCCCCCCCGAGCAGTACTTC.

This clone was detected only once. The chain uses TRBV20-1 and TRBJ2-1; perhaps TRBD2 as D (7 bases). This CDR3 contains 15 residues. From germline, CDR1 is DFQATT and CDR2 SNEGSKA (reference sequence). V gave up 3 bases and J gave up 2 bases, with 14 bases separating them. CDR3 bases: TGCAGTGCTAGTAGGCGGGGGCCCGCCTACAATGAGCAGTTCTTC. This translates into CSASRRGPAYNEQFF.

The rearrangement links TRBV7-8 to TRBJ1-5, with 7 bases lining up with TRBD1. The J segment lost 6 bases and the V segment lost 5 bases, leaving 16 bases of the junction unmatched. Germline values: CDR1 SGHVS, CDR2 FQNEAQ. This CDR3 region has 17 residues. CDR3 DNA: TGTGCCAGCAGCCGCGCAGGGGGTGGGGGAGCGCGTCAGCCCCAGCATTTT. Translated, it gives CASSRAGGGGARQPQHF.

The gene calls are TRBV10-3 and TRBJ2-7, with TRBD1 matching over 7 bases. The V gene end was trimmed by 11 bases and the J gene end by 3 bases; junction bases not matched to a gene: 7. The CDR3 is 12 amino acids. The germline gives CDR1 ENHRY, CDR2 SYGVKD. The CDR3 region is CAPSGQNYEQYF. In DNA, the CDR3 is TGTGCCCCGTCGGGACAGAACTACGAGCAGTACTTC.

The V and J genes are TRBV2 and TRBJ1-5; D not certain. This CDR3 contains 14 residues. Germline values: CDR1 SNHLY, CDR2 FYNNEI. The V gene lost 3 bases and the J gene lost 0 bases, with 6 bases spanning the gap. Here the CDR3 DNA reads TGTGCCAGCAGTGATTCAGATAGCAATCAGCCCCAGCATTTT. The encoded protein is CASSDSDSNQPQHF.

A remark on this clone: Other DNA sequences within the sample encode an identical CDR3. The chain uses TRBV19 and TRBJ2-7; tentatively, D is TRBD2 (5 bases). Germline-derived CDR1 and CDR2 are LNHDA and SQIVND (reference sequence). The CDR3 has 14 amino acids. V was cut by 1 base and J by 2 bases, with 9 bases left in between. The chain's CDR3 is CASSIGTGTYEQYF. The CDR3 nucleotides read TGTGCCAGTAGTATAGGGACTGGGACCTACGAGCAGTACTTC. The full variable domain, its missing parts supplied by reference TRBV19 and TRBJ2-7, is DGGITQSPKYLFRKEGQNVTLSCEQNLNHDAMYWYRQDPGQGLRLIYYSQIVNDFQKGDIAEGYSVSREKKESFPLTVTSAQKNPTAFYLCASSIGTGTYEQYFGPGTRLTVT.